This T cell receptor (beta chain) was identified during a study of T cell changes during pregnancy in multiple sclerosis. Assay: immunoSEQ multiplex PCR; the TCRdb copy retains only in-frame clones and omits some. Here the sample spans 40,000 to 45,000 clones, 90% to 95% being singletons. The sample consisted of CD8+ T cells from peripheral blood mononuclear cells, taken in the third trimester of pregnancy. This receptor was taken from a female donor with multiple sclerosis, enrolled in a pregnancy study.

Written as DNA, the CDR3 is TGTGCCAGCACGAGGACAGGACCGGAGGAGCAGTACTTC. It translates to CASTRTGPEEQYF. The chain links TRBV28 to TRBJ2-7; 7 bases are a match to TRBD1. The trim removed 7 bases at V and 7 bases at J, leaving 10 bases unmatched. This CDR3 has 13 amino acids. Germline values: CDR1 MDHEN, CDR2 SYDVKM.